The 24 T cell receptor beta chains listed next were all sequenced from one sample in a study of blood T cell repertoires in COVID-19. This table comes from immunoSEQ multiplex PCR, and its TCRdb copy is limited to in-frame clones, with some not included. The table lists roughly 240,000 clones, roughly 88% of them singletons. The sequenced sample was peripheral blood. The origin of the receptors is a woman aged 80 or over with COVID-19, enrolled during active disease.

This clone came up once. Germline is not matched at one junction end, which may reflect a read error. The gene calls are TRBV19 and TRBJ1-1, with D possibly matching TRBD1 (5 bases). CDR1 LNHDA and CDR2 SQIVND come from the germline V gene (reference sequence). This CDR3 is built from 13 residues. CDR3 region: CASSIFFGAEAFF. CDR3 sequence (DNA): TGTGCCAGTAGTATTTTTTTTGGGGCTGAGGCTTTCTTT.

This chain joins TRBV11-2 and TRBJ1-5; a possible D gene is TRBD1 (5 bases). The CDR3 spans 13 residues. Germline V CDR1 and CDR2: SGHAT, FQNNGV. The V end was cut by 6 bases, the J end by 9 bases, with 15 bases between. The CDR3 bases are TGTGCCAGCAGAAGAGATCGGGGGTCGCCCCAGCATTTT. This sequence encodes CASRRDRGSPQHF.

The chain is built from TRBV5-1 and TRBJ1-1; D remains ambiguous. The CDR3 is 14 amino acids. Germline CDR1 and CDR2: SGHRS and YFSETQ. V gave up 1 base and J gave up 5 bases, with 12 bases separating them. For the CDR3, the DNA is TGCGCCAGCAGCTTGTACAGTTCCGGAACTGAAGCTTTCTTT. Translated: CASSLYSSGTEAFF.

This clone appeared once. The CDR3 region is CATRDGQFSGANVLTF. Here the CDR3 DNA reads TGTGCCACCCGAGATGGACAGTTCTCTGGGGCCAACGTCCTGACTTTC. The gene calls are TRBV28 and TRBJ2-6; a possible D gene is TRBD1 (6 bases). Trimming took off 10 bases at V and 0 bases at J, with 16 bases between the two ends. The CDR3 is 16 amino acids. Looked up from germline, CDR1 is MDHEN and CDR2 is SYDVKM.

This chain connects TRBV9 to TRBJ1-2; D remains ambiguous. The CDR3 spans 14 residues. Germline V lookup: CDR1 SGDLS, CDR2 YYNGEE. V was clipped by 3 bases and J by 4 bases, with 13 bases between them. Written as DNA, the CDR3 is TGTGCCAGCAGCGCCACTTCCCTTTCCTATGGCTACACCTTC. It translates to CASSATSLSYGYTF.

The chain combines TRBV19 with TRBJ1-1; the D is unclear. This CDR3 spans 12 amino acids. Trimming pared 2 bases from V and 4 bases from J, leaving 5 bases between. Germline V lookup: CDR1 LNHDA, CDR2 SQIVND (reference sequence). This CDR3 reads CASSIRSTEAFF. CDR3 bases: TGTGCCAGTAGTATAAGGAGCACTGAAGCTTTCTTT.

The sample holds a few counts of this clone. The chain recombines TRBV5-1 with TRBJ1-2, with a possible D match to TRBD1 (6 bases). The germline gives CDR1 SGHRS, CDR2 YFSETQ. Trimming took 2 bases from V and 6 from J, leaving 14 bases between them. This CDR3 comprises 14 residues. This CDR3 is CASSFNPGQHGYTF. The CDR3 DNA is TGCGCCAGCAGCTTTAATCCGGGACAACATGGCTACACCTTC.

The CDR3 bases are TGTGCCAGCAGTCCCCGACTAGCGGGGGCCTACAATGAGCAGTTCTTC. This gives the protein CASSPRLAGAYNEQFF. The chain recombines TRBV27 with TRBJ2-1; 12 bases agree with TRBD2. There are 16 residues in the CDR3. CDR1 and CDR2 from the germline V gene are MNHEY and SMNVEV (reference sequence). V shed 5 bases and J 2 bases; nucleotides not matched to a gene: 4.

The V call is TRBV6-5, the J call TRBJ1-1; 10 positions match TRBD1. Germline CDR1 and CDR2: MNHEY and SVGAGI. This CDR3 contains 15 residues. V lost 5 bases and J lost 4; bases outside the gene matches: 7. The CDR3: CASSTRTGGGTEAFF. CDR3 DNA sequence: TGTGCCAGCAGTACCCGGACAGGGGGGGGCACTGAAGCTTTCTTT.

This clone occurred many times. The chain is built from TRBV4-2 and TRBJ1-3, with unresolved D. V was shortened by 0 bases and J by 2 bases, with 8 bases between the two germline ends. CDR1 is LGHNA, CDR2 YNFKEQ, per germline. The CDR3 covers 15 residues. CDR3 in DNA: TGTGCCAGCAGCCAAGATCTCCCAGCTGGAAACACCATATATTTT. Protein sequence: CASSQDLPAGNTIYF.

The CDR3 DNA is TGTGCCAGCAGACCAGGACAGGGGGCCTACGAGCAGTACGTC. Translation: CASRPGQGAYEQYV. The V gene is TRBV6-1, the J gene TRBJ2-7; 10 bases are shared with TRBD1. Germline V lookup: CDR1 MNHNS, CDR2 SASEGT. This CDR3 comprises 14 residues. J gave up 2 bases and V 6 bases, and 4 bases lay outside the gene matches.

V gene TRBV19 combines with J gene TRBJ1-2, with unresolved D. This CDR3 is built from 13 residues. The germline gives CDR1 LNHDA, CDR2 SQIVND (reference sequence). Trimming shortened V by 7 bases and J by 2 bases, and 11 bases separated the two germline ends. The CDR3 protein is CASTRSRNYGYTF. As DNA, the CDR3 is TGTGCCAGTACCCGCAGCAGGAACTATGGCTACACCTTC.

V usage is TRBV19 and J usage is TRBJ2-2; TRBD2 matches at 9 bases. The CDR3 runs to 16 residues. In germline, CDR1 is LNHDA, CDR2 SQIVND (reference sequence). Losses at the gene ends were 1 base for V and 4 bases for J; bases not matched to a gene: 4. This chain's CDR3 is CASSIGLAGSTGELFF. CDR3 DNA sequence: TGTGCCAGTAGTATAGGGCTAGCGGGGTCCACCGGGGAGCTGTTTTTT.

The chain combines TRBV2 with TRBJ2-1; weak D call: TRBD1 (5 bases). V shed 6 bases and J shed 7 bases, with 13 bases lying between them. The CDR3 contains 13 residues. CDR1 is SNHLY and CDR2 is FYNNEI in the germline V gene. The CDR3 sequence is CASRPDQGNEQFF. CDR3 nucleotide sequence: TGTGCCAGCAGACCAGACCAGGGTAATGAGCAGTTCTTC.

J is TRBJ2-1 and V is TRBV7-6; 7 bases map to TRBD2. CDR1 and CDR2 from the germline V gene are SGHVS and FNYEAQ. The V segment lost 10 bases and the J segment 7 bases; nucleotides outside the gene matches: 13. The CDR3 totals 14 residues. The CDR3 DNA follows: TGTGCCACCGTTCAGGTAGCGGGTGGAAATGAGCAGTTCTTC. Encoded protein: CATVQVAGGNEQFF.

The chain couples TRBV2 to TRBJ1-5; no reliable D call. CDR3 length equals 15 residues. V gave up 6 bases and J gave up 4 bases, with 16 bases separating them. The germline gives CDR1 SNHLY, CDR2 FYNNEI. The CDR3 nucleotides read TGTGCCAGCAGGTCGGAGGTCGGCTCGAATCAGCCCCAGCATTTT. This translates into CASRSEVGSNQPQHF.

The chain recombines TRBV5-1 with TRBJ2-5, with 9 bases lining up with TRBD2. The J segment lost 2 bases and the V segment lost 4 bases, leaving 6 bases of the junction unmatched. This CDR3 contains 15 residues. Germline V gene data show CDR1 as SGHRS and CDR2 as YFSETQ. CDR3 residues: CASSIAGVAQETQYF. The CDR3 region has the DNA TGCGCCAGCAGCATAGCGGGGGTCGCACAAGAGACCCAGTACTTC.

The chain combines TRBV9 with TRBJ1-6; D is unresolved. This CDR3 spans 15 amino acids. Germline assignment: CDR1 SGDLS and CDR2 YYNGEE. V was clipped by 0 bases and J by 7 bases, with 11 bases between them. The CDR3 sequence is CASSVGEVLNSPLHF. In DNA form, the CDR3 reads TGTGCCAGCAGCGTAGGAGAGGTTCTCAATTCACCCCTCCACTTT.

This clone appeared once. V usage is TRBV7-9 and J usage is TRBJ2-3; maybe TRBD1 (6 bases). V dropped 3 bases and J dropped 2 bases, with 18 bases sitting between them. The CDR3 contains 17 residues. CDR1 and CDR2 from the germline V gene are SEHNR and FQNEAQ (reference sequence). The CDR3 nucleotides are TGTGCCAGCAGCTTGGGGGCCCTGACACTTTCCACAGATACGCAGTATTTT. Residues: CASSLGALTLSTDTQYF.

The CDR3 here is CASSIGQFYGYTF. The CDR3 nucleotides are TGTGCCAGTAGTATAGGACAATTCTATGGCTACACCTTC. The V call is TRBV19, the J call TRBJ1-2; unclear D gene. Germline values: CDR1 LNHDA, CDR2 SQIVND (reference sequence). The V end lost 1 base, the J end lost 4 bases, and 7 bases lay between the germline ends. The CDR3 has 13 residues.

Regarding this clone: This sample includes further DNA sequences coding for the same CDR3. V usage is TRBV28 and J usage is TRBJ1-2; possibly TRBD1 for D (6 bases). Germline values: CDR1 MDHEN, CDR2 SYDVKM. V was cut by 5 bases and J by 4 bases, with 8 bases left in between. This CDR3 has 12 amino acids. The CDR3 DNA follows: TGTGCCAGCAGTGCGGACAGCTATGGCTACACCTTC. Its protein is CASSADSYGYTF.

The CDR3 loop reads CASSTQGGYGYTF. The CDR3 nucleotides read TGTGCCAGCAGTACCCAGGGGGGCTATGGCTACACCTTC. The chain uses TRBV2 and TRBJ1-2; TRBD1 agrees at 7 bases. The CDR3 sequence is 13 residues long. The V and J ends lost 5 bases and 4 bases, in that order; junction bases with no gene match: 4. From germline, CDR1 is SNHLY and CDR2 FYNNEI.

V is TRBV4-2 and J is TRBJ2-2; 9 bases align to TRBD1. Germline-derived CDR1 and CDR2 are LGHNA and YNFKEQ. Losses at the gene ends were 10 bases for V and 4 bases for J; bases not matched to a gene: 10. This CDR3 has 15 amino acids. CDR3 loop: CAMTSGTGTTGELFF. The CDR3 DNA reads TGTGCCATGACATCCGGGACAGGGACCACCGGGGAGCTGTTTTTT.

This clone was picked up a small number of times. The chain combines TRBV5-1 with TRBJ1-1, with D tentatively TRBD1 (6 bases). V shed 7 bases and J shed 0 bases, with 16 bases lying between them. CDR3 length: 15 residues. Germline lookup yields CDR1 SGHRS and CDR2 YFSETQ. The CDR3 spells CASGRGGLLNTEAFF. The CDR3 region has the DNA TGCGCCAGCGGACGGGGGGGCTTGCTGAACACTGAAGCTTTCTTT.